The rows below give T cell receptor beta chains drawn from one sample of a study of radiotherapy plus CTLA-4 blockade in lung cancer. Repertoires were generated with immunoSEQ multiplex PCR, while TCRdb's copy carries only in-frame clones and drops some. The repertoire holds about 45,000 clones, with 60% to 80% as singletons. The sequencing here drew on peripheral blood, taken from a patient treated with radiotherapy plus ipilimumab. The receptors derive from a human donor with non-small cell lung cancer who had stable disease on radiotherapy plus ipilimumab. Both conserved end residues are part of each CDR3. Fields, in order: clone size, V gene, J gene, D gene, CDR3 DNA, CDR3 protein. D genes are given only for firm matches. Not every row has a clone size; where given, it reads once, few, many or a size class.

few,TRBV14,TRBJ2-2,-,TGTGCCAGCAGCTCTGGGCCTTACACCGGGGAGCTGTTTTTT,CASSSGPYTGELFF
-,TRBV5-4,TRBJ2-5,TRBD2,TGTGCCAGCAGCTTCCCCGGGACTAGCGACCAAGAGACCCAGTACTTC,CASSFPGTSDQETQYF
once,TRBV9,TRBJ2-2,-,TGTGCCAGCAGTGTCGACCTTACCGGGGAGCTGTTTTTT,CASSVDLTGELFF
-,TRBV6-1,TRBJ1-2,-,TGTGCCAGCATGACGGGAGGGTTTAACTATGGCTACACCTTC,CASMTGGFNYGYTF
-,TRBV18,TRBJ1-1,-,TGTGCCAGCTCACCAGATGGAGGGGGAACTGAAGCTTTCTTT,CASSPDGGGTEAFF
-,TRBV4-3,TRBJ1-5,-,TGCGCCAGCAGCCAAGACAGGCCTAATCAGCCCCAGCATTTT,CASSQDRPNQPQHF
few,TRBV5-1,TRBJ2-2,TRBD1,TGCGCCAGCAGCTTGACCACCCTACAGGGGACGGGGGAGCTGTTTTTT,CASSLTTLQGTGELFF
-,TRBV2,TRBJ1-5,TRBD1,TGTGCCAGCAGTAAGGGACAGGGAGACAATCAGCCCCAGCATTTT,CASSKGQGDNQPQHF
-,TRBV6-5,TRBJ1-2,-,TGTGCCAGCAGTTACGGGAGGGGAGGTTTGACTGGCTACACCTTC,CASSYGRGGLTGYTF
-,TRBV10-1,TRBJ2-3,-,TGCGCCAGCAGTGGGGTGGAGACAGATACGCAGTATTTT,CASSGVETDTQYF
-,TRBV5-6,TRBJ1-6,TRBD1,TGTGCCAGCAGCTTCGGGACAGGGGTCGGTAATTCACCCCTCCACTTT,CASSFGTGVGNSPLHF
-,TRBV9,TRBJ2-1,-,TGTGCCAGCATGAGGGGGGGTCCCTCCTACAATGAGCAGTTCTTC,CASMRGGPSYNEQFF
-,TRBV15,TRBJ1-2,-,TGTGCCACCAGCAAGATTCAGGGGTACTATGGCTACACCTTC,CATSKIQGYYGYTF
-,TRBV19,TRBJ1-2,-,TGTGCCAGTGAGGGGTCAGGGAATCGCTATGGCTACACCTTC,CASEGSGNRYGYTF
-,TRBV29-1,TRBJ1-3,TRBD1,TGCAGCGGGACAGGCTACTCTGGAAACACCATATATTTT,CSGTGYSGNTIYF
few,TRBV7-6,TRBJ2-2,-,TGTGCCAGCAGTCCGAGTGAAGCCGGGGAGCTGTTTTTT,CASSPSEAGELFF
-,TRBV10-2,TRBJ1-5,-,TGCGCCAGCGGCAGCAGCCCCAATCAGCCCCAGCATTTT,CASGSSPNQPQHF
-,TRBV30,TRBJ1-5,-,TGTGCCTGGAAGCCGGGCCCCGGGGGCAATCAGCCCCAGCATTTT,CAWKPGPGGNQPQHF
-,TRBV9,TRBJ2-5,-,TGTGCCAGCAGCTCTCAAGAGACCCAGTACTTC,CASSSQETQYF
-,TRBV6-5,TRBJ1-5,TRBD1,TGTGCCAGCAGCACACAGGGGGCCCCTAATCAGCCCCAGCATTTT,CASSTQGAPNQPQHF
-,TRBV5-6,TRBJ1-4,-,TGTGCCAGCAGCTTAGGTGGCTTAGGCGAAAAACTGTTTTTT,CASSLGGLGEKLFF
once,TRBV19,TRBJ2-3,-,TGTGCCAGTAGTAGAGGGCTGGCAGATACGCAGTATTTT,CASSRGLADTQYF
once,TRBV19,TRBJ1-1,-,TGTGCCAGTAGTGTGGACAGAGGCCGGTTAAAAGCTTTCTTT,CASSVDRGRLKAFF
-,TRBV6-5,TRBJ2-1,TRBD2,TGTGCCAGCAGTTACCCCCTAGCGGGGGATCTAGGAGGGTTCTTC,CASSYPLAGDLGGFF
-,TRBV27,TRBJ2-2,TRBD2,TGTGCCAGCAGTCTTCACAGCGGGGGGTCTAACACCGGGGAGCTGTTTTTT,CASSLHSGGSNTGELFF
-,TRBV5-1,TRBJ1-1,-,TGCGCCAGCAGCTTGGTACGGGCGAACACTGAAGCTTTCTTT,CASSLVRANTEAFF
-,TRBV6-1,TRBJ2-7,TRBD1,TGTGCCAGCAGCCGGGACAGGGTAGGATACGAGCAGTACTTC,CASSRDRVGYEQYF
-,TRBV6-1,TRBJ1-2,-,TGTGCCAGCAGTGAAGGGTGGACGGGGGGCAACTATGGCTACACCTTC,CASSEGWTGGNYGYTF
-,TRBV10-3,TRBJ2-5,-,TGTGCCTCCCAGGGAGGGGGAGAGACCCAGTACTTC,CASQGGGETQYF
few,TRBV5-1,TRBJ2-2,TRBD2,TGCGCCAGCTCTAGCGGGGGGGCGAGGACCGGGGAGCTGTTTTTT,CASSSGGARTGELFF
-,TRBV30,TRBJ1-2,-,TGTGCCTGGAGTGGAGATAACTATGGCTACACCTTC,CAWSGDNYGYTF